The 4 T cell receptor beta chains below were found in one sample sequenced in a study of regulatory T cells in long-lasting Graves disease. Regarding time point: persistent/refractory GD, antithyroid drugs over 5 years with positive TRAb. Making the TCR library involved RNA that had been extracted from PBMCs. CDR3 regions were amplified by Arm-PCR using iRepertoire HTBI primers to build TCR beta libraries. TCRdb reanalysed the multiplex PCR reads using MiXCR and keeps one entry per CDR3 protein. The sample lists roughly 470,000 distinct CDR3 sequences, less than 25% occurring once. The sample consisted of peripheral blood mononuclear cells (PBMCs), taken when the disease was refractory, from a patient treated with antithyroid drugs. The receptor source for this set is a female donor with Graves disease.

This clonotype showed up many times. One end of the junction is discordant with germline, which a read error may explain. The V call is TRBV30, the J call TRBJ1-2; 8 nucleotides align to TRBD1. Germline V gene sequence: CDR1 GTSNPN, CDR2 SVGIG (reference sequence). The CDR3 extends over 14 amino acids. The CDR3, as DNA: TGTGCCCGGAGGTCTAGACAGGGGAAGTATGGCTACACCTTC. It specifies CARRSRQGKYGYTF.

This clonotype was recorded a few times. The chain combines TRBV2 with TRBJ2-7; D ambiguous. The length of the CDR3 is 14 residues. Germline V gene sequence: CDR1 SNHLY, CDR2 FYNNEI. V lost 9 bases, J lost 6 bases, and 21 bases lay in between. The CDR3 spells CASHPTGLLREQYF. The CDR3 region has the DNA TGTGCCAGTCATCCAACCGGCCTACTTCGCGAGCAGTACTTC.

On this clonotype itself: At one end the junction does not follow the germline gene, possibly because of a read error. This chain uses TRBV27 with TRBJ2-7; D perhaps matches TRBD1 (6 bases). The CDR3 contains 14 residues. The germline CDR1 and CDR2 sequences are MNHEY and SMNVEV (reference sequence). This chain's CDR3 is CASSLMDRPYEQYF. CDR3 bases: TGTGCCAGCAGTTTAATGGACAGACCCTACGAACAGTACTTC.

This clonotype was picked up many times. This chain links TRBV28 with TRBJ2-5; D unclear. The CDR3 is made up of 17 amino acids. V lost 2 bases and J 9 bases, leaving 25 bases between the germline ends. The germline CDR1 and CDR2 sequences are MDHEN and SYDVKM. The CDR3 DNA follows: TGTGCCAGCAGTTTAAGCTCCTGGACGCCTACCTGGGGTCCCCAGTACTTC. Translated, it gives CASSLSSWTPTWGPQYF.